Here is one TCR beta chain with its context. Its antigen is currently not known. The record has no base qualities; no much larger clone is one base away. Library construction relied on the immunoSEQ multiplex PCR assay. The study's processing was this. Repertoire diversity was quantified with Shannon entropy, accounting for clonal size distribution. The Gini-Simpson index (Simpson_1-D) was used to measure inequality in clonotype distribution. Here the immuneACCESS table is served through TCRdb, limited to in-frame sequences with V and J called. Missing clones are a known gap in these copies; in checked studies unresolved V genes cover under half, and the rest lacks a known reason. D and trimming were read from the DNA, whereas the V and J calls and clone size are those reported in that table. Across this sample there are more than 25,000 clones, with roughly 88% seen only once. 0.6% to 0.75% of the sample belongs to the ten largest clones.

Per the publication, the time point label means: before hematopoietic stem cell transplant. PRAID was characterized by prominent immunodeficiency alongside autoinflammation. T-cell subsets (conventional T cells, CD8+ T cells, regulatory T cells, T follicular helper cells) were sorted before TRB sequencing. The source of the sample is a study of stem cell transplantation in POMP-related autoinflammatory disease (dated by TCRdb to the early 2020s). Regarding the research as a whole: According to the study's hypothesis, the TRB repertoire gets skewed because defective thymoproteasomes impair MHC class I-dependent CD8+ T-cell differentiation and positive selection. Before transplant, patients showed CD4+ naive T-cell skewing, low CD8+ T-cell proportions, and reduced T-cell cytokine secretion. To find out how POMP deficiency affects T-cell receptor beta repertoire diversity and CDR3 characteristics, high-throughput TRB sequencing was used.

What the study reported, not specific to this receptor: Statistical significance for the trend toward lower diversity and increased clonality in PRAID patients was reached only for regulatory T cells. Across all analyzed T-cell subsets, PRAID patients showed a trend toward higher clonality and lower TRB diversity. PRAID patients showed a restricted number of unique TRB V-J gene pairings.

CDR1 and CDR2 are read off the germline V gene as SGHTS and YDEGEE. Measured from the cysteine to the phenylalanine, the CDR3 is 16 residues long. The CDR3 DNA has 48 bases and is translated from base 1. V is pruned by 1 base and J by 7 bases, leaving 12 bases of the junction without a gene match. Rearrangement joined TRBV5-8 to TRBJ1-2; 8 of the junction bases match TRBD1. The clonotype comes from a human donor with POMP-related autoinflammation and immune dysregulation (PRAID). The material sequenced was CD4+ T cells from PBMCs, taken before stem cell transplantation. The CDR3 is CASSLFYVAGGFGYTF. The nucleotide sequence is TGTGCCAGCAGCTTGTTTTATGTGGCAGGGGGCTTTGGCTACACCTTC.